What follows are 24 T cell receptor beta chains derived from one specimen sequenced in a study of T cell responses to AZD1222 COVID-19 vaccine. Method: immunoSEQ multiplex PCR; TCRdb's copy keeps in-frame clones and lacks some. The sample consists of over 120,000 clones, about 82% of them appearing once. The sequences come from peripheral blood, collected 28 days after the second AZD1222 dose. The receptors were sampled from an adult who received the AZD1222 COVID-19 vaccine.

This clone appeared once. The chain joins TRBV7-9 to TRBJ1-5; maybe TRBD1 (5 bases). V was pared by 6 bases and J by 4 bases, with 13 bases between. There are 14 residues in the CDR3. Germline-derived CDR1 and CDR2 are SEHNR and FQNEAQ (reference sequence). The CDR3 loop reads CASSPLGDNQPQHF. The CDR3 DNA reads as TGTGCCAGCAGTCCACTAGGGGATAATCAGCCCCAGCATTTT.

This clone was found a few times. The V call is TRBV3-1 (or the pseudogene TRBV3-2), the J call TRBJ1-6; 9 positions agree with TRBD1. The CDR3 covers 14 residues. Per the germline V gene, CDR1 is LGHDT and CDR2 is YNNKEL (reference sequence). V was clipped by 6 bases and J by 10 bases; unmatched bases: 7. The CDR3 spells CASRPGTGNSPLHF. The CDR3 nucleotides are TGTGCCAGCAGGCCGGGGACAGGGAACTCACCCCTCCACTTT.

The chain couples TRBV21-1 to TRBJ2-7. TRBV21-1 is described as a pseudogene. This CDR3 has 19 amino acids. This CDR3 is CASSKVWKAPRTGDYEQYF. Written as DNA, the CDR3 is TGTGCCAGCAGCAAAGTTTGGAAAGCCCCGAGGACGGGTGACTACGAGCAGTACTTC.

The rearrangement joins TRBV3-1 (or the pseudogene TRBV3-2) to TRBJ2-2, with TRBD2 matching 15 bases. The germline CDR1 and CDR2 sequences are LGHDT and YNNKEL (reference sequence). V trimming: 2 bases; J trimming: 7 bases; junction bases outside the gene matches: 8. The CDR3 sequence is 18 residues long. CDR3 in amino acids: CASSQPGLAGGRGGELFF. CDR3 in DNA: TGTGCCAGCAGCCAACCCGGACTAGCGGGAGGGCGGGGCGGGGAGCTGTTTTTT.

Only one count was recorded for this clone. The chain couples TRBV7-6 to TRBJ2-5; 11 nucleotides line up with TRBD2. V trimming: 3 bases; J trimming: 5 bases; junction bases outside the gene matches: 11. Germline assignment: CDR1 SGHVS and CDR2 FNYEAQ. This CDR3 comprises 17 residues. Here the CDR3 reads CASSLLAGGLGDETQYF. CDR3 sequence (DNA): TGTGCCAGCAGCTTGTTAGCGGGAGGGCTAGGGGATGAGACCCAGTACTTC.

This clone showed up just once. V gene TRBV9 combines with J gene TRBJ1-3; D unresolved. The V gene's germline CDR1 is SGDLS and CDR2 YYNGEE. The V end lost 4 bases, the J end lost 0 bases, and 14 bases lay between the germline ends. This CDR3 has 16 amino acids. The DNA for the CDR3 is TGTGCCAGCAGCCCTCAGGATGCCCGCTCTGGAAACACCATATATTTT. It yields the protein CASSPQDARSGNTIYF.

This sequence joins TRBV7-9 and TRBJ1-5; D gene ambiguous. Trimming stripped 3 bases from V and 2 bases from J, with 5 bases between. Germline CDR1 and CDR2: SEHNR and FQNEAQ (reference sequence). The CDR3 is 13 residues long. The CDR3, as DNA: TGTGCCAGCAGCTTTGATGGCAATCAGCCCCAGCATTTT. Amino acid sequence: CASSFDGNQPQHF.

The J gene is TRBJ2-1, the V gene TRBV6-5; D is possibly TRBD2 (7 bases). V was cut by 7 bases and J by 8 bases, with 21 bases left in between. From germline, CDR1 is MNHEY and CDR2 SVGAGI. The CDR3 consists of 15 residues. The CDR3: CASTIGGEQGYEQFF. CDR3 bases: TGTGCCAGCACTATAGGGGGGGAGCAAGGATATGAGCAGTTCTTC.

V usage is TRBV4-2 and J usage is TRBJ1-5; D call uncertain. CDR3 size: 13 residues. Trimming took 0 bases from V and 7 from J, leaving 7 bases between them. Germline-derived CDR1 and CDR2 are LGHNA and YNFKEQ. The CDR3 sequence is CASSQDGVQPQHF. CDR3 DNA: TGTGCCAGCAGCCAAGACGGGGTCCAGCCCCAGCATTTT.

J is TRBJ2-3 and V is TRBV11-3, with TRBD1 as a possible D gene (6 bases). V was clipped by 3 bases and J by 2 bases, with 12 bases between them. The CDR3 covers 15 residues. CDR1 is SGHNT, CDR2 YENEEA, per germline. Here the CDR3 DNA reads TGTGCCAGCAGCTTCCGGGACACCGACACAGATACGCAGTATTTT. This encodes CASSFRDTDTDTQYF.

The chain combines TRBV30 with TRBJ1-2; 7 positions agree with TRBD1. There are 16 residues in the CDR3. With V trimmed by 0 bases and J by 4 bases, 11 bases remained unmatched. Germline V gene lookup returns CDR1 GTSNPN and CDR2 SVGIG (reference sequence). The CDR3 loop is CAWSVPRQGRGYGYTF. DNA of the CDR3: TGTGCCTGGAGTGTACCCCGACAGGGTAGGGGCTATGGCTACACCTTC. The whole variable domain, filled in from reference TRBV30 and TRBJ1-2, reads SQTIHQWPATLVQPVGSPLSLECTVEGTSNPNLYWYRQAAGRGLQLLFYSVGIGQISSEVPQNLSASRPQDRQFILSSKKLLLSDSGFYLCAWSVPRQGRGYGYTFGSGTRLTVV.

The rearrangement uses TRBV5-1 and TRBJ1-3; possible D gene TRBD1, 6 bases. V was shortened by 0 bases and J by 4 bases, with 11 bases between the two germline ends. This CDR3 has 15 residues. CDR1 and CDR2 from the germline V gene are SGHRS and YFSETQ. The CDR3 region is CASSLAGDPGNTIYF. As DNA, the CDR3 is TGCGCCAGCAGCTTGGCAGGGGACCCCGGAAACACCATATATTTT.

The rearrangement uses TRBV19 and TRBJ2-1; D might be TRBD1 or TRBD2, each matching 5 bases. CDR1 is LNHDA and CDR2 is SQIVND in the germline V gene (reference sequence). The V end was cut by 6 bases, the J end by 8 bases, with 17 bases between. This CDR3 comprises 14 residues. CDR3 in DNA: TGTGCCAGTAGCCTCATGATCGGGGCCTATGAGCAGTTCTTC. Protein product: CASSLMIGAYEQFF.

This clone was detected only once. The V call is TRBV27, the J call TRBJ2-2; TRBD2 matches at 7 bases. Germline V gives CDR1 MNHEY, CDR2 SMNVEV (reference sequence). The CDR3 totals 16 residues. Losses at the gene ends were 1 base for V and 4 bases for J; bases not matched to a gene: 6. CDR3 nucleotide sequence: TGTGCCAGCAGTTTATTTGCGGGGGAGCGCACCGGGGAGCTGTTTTTT. This translates into CASSLFAGERTGELFF.

This chain connects TRBV28 to TRBJ1-2, with 9 bases aligning to TRBD1. The germline gives CDR1 MDHEN, CDR2 SYDVKM. The CDR3 is 15 amino acids. V lost 6 bases to trimming and J lost 5 bases; unmatched junction nucleotides: 10. The CDR3 DNA sequence: TGTGCCAGCAGGGGGACAGGGCGAGATGGGTATGGCTACACCTTC. It is translated as CASRGTGRDGYGYTF.

The chain carries TRBV19 and TRBJ1-6, with no clear D. V was clipped by 7 bases and J by 8 bases, with 12 bases between them. Looked up from germline, CDR1 is LNHDA and CDR2 is SQIVND (reference sequence). This CDR3 is 13 amino acids long. CDR3 in DNA: TGTGCCAGTACCGCCCGCGTTCATTCACCCCTCCACTTT. Translation: CASTARVHSPLHF.

V and J are TRBV4-1 and TRBJ2-5; the match to TRBD2 covers 12 bases. CDR3 size: 16 residues. Unmatched junction bases numbered 4, after V lost 1 base and J lost 4 bases. Germline CDR1 is MGHRA and CDR2 is YSYEKL. The CDR3 loop is CASSQAPSGGAETQYF. DNA of the CDR3: TGCGCCAGCAGCCAAGCGCCTAGCGGGGGGGCAGAGACCCAGTACTTC.

V usage is TRBV5-1 and J usage is TRBJ1-1, with a possible D match to TRBD1 (5 bases). Germline assignment: CDR1 SGHRS and CDR2 YFSETQ. This CDR3 comprises 14 residues. V was clipped by 5 bases and J by 2 bases, with 13 bases between them. CDR3 residues: CASRASGSNTEAFF. CDR3 sequence (DNA): TGCGCCAGCAGGGCGTCAGGGTCTAACACTGAAGCTTTCTTT.

Only a few counts were recorded for this clone. The V and J genes are TRBV10-2 and TRBJ1-3; no definite D call. This CDR3 spans 15 amino acids. Trimming removed 0 bases at V and 0 bases at J, with 6 bases between. The germline V gene encodes CDR1 WSHSY and CDR2 SAAADI. CDR3 coding DNA: TGCGCCAGCAGTGAGTCAGTCAGCTCTGGAAACACCATATATTTT. Protein product: CASSESVSSGNTIYF.

The V and J genes are TRBV10-3 and TRBJ2-1; D is unclear. Trimming shortened V by 7 bases and J by 5 bases, and 9 bases separated the two germline ends. Germline CDR1 and CDR2: ENHRY and SYGVKD. The CDR3 sequence is 12 residues long. CDR3 bases: TGTGCCATCATGAAGGTGAACAATGAGCAGTTCTTC. Amino acids: CAIMKVNNEQFF.

This chain joins TRBV18 and TRBJ2-3; D unclear. Germline-derived CDR1 and CDR2 are KGHSH and LQKENI. The CDR3 runs 15 residues. V lost 2 bases, J lost 3 bases, and 12 bases lay in between. The CDR3 here is CASSPTGIGTDTQYF. The DNA of the CDR3 is TGTGCCAGCTCACCAACCGGTATAGGAACAGATACGCAGTATTTT.

The rearrangement joins TRBV19 to TRBJ1-2; D is possibly TRBD1 (5 bases). The CDR3 is 14 amino acids. V was trimmed by 3 bases and J by 5 bases, leaving 13 bases between them. The germline V gene has CDR1 LNHDA and CDR2 SQIVND (reference sequence). The CDR3 loop reads CASSIPRVGYGYTF. The CDR3 region has the DNA TGTGCCAGTAGTATCCCCAGGGTCGGATATGGCTACACCTTC.

This chain uses TRBV12-3 or TRBV12-4 with TRBJ1-5; no clear D. There are 13 residues in the CDR3. The V and J ends lost 10 bases and 6 bases respectively, with 16 bases between them. As DNA, the CDR3 is TGTGCCACCTCACAAGGGATGAGTCAGCCCCAGCATTTT. Its translation is CATSQGMSQPQHF.

The J gene is TRBJ1-4, the V gene TRBV7-2, with TRBD1 identical over 8 bases. J lost 8 bases, V lost 6 bases, and 5 bases had no gene match. Germline V CDR1 and CDR2: SGHTA, FQGNSA. This CDR3 has 13 residues. The chain's CDR3 is CASRGQAGEKLFF. In DNA, the CDR3 is TGTGCCAGCAGGGGACAGGCGGGGGAAAAACTGTTTTTT. Complete variable domain (other parts from reference TRBV7-2 and TRBJ1-4): GAGVSQSPSNKVTEKGKDVELRCDPISGHTALYWYRQSLGQGLEFLIYFQGNSAPDKSGLPSDRFSAERTGGSVSTLTIQRTQQEDSAVYLCASRGQAGEKLFFGSGTQLSVL.